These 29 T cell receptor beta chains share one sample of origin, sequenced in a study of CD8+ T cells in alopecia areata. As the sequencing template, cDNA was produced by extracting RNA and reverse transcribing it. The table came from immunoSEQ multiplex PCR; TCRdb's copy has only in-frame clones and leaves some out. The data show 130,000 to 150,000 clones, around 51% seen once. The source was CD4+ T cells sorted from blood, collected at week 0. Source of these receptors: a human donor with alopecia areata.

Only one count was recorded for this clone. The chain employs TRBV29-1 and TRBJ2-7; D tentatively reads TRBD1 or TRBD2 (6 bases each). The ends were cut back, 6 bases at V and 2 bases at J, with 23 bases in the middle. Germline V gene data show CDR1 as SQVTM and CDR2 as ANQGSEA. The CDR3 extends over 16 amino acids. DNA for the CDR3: TGCAGCGTACTGTCCCGCCTAGGGGGACTCACCTACGAGCAGTACTTC. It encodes CSVLSRLGGLTYEQYF.

As DNA, the CDR3 is TGCAGCGTTGGGGCTAGCGCGAACACCGGGGAGCTGTTTTTT. It specifies CSVGASANTGELFF. The J gene is TRBJ2-2, the V gene TRBV29-1; D possibly corresponds to TRBD2 (6 bases). Trimming shortened V by 4 bases and J by 0 bases, and 9 bases separated the two germline ends. The CDR3 runs to 14 residues. Germline V gene lookup returns CDR1 SQVTM and CDR2 ANQGSEA.

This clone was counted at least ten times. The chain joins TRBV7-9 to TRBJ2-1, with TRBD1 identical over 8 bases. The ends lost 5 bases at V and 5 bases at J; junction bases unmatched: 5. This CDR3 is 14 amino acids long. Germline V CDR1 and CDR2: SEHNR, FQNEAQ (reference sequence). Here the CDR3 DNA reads TGTGCCAGCAGCCTATCGACAGGGGACAATGAGCAGTTCTTC. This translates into CASSLSTGDNEQFF. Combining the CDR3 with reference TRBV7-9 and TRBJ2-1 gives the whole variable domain DTGVSQNPRHKITKRGQNVTFRCDPISEHNRLYWYRQTLGQGPEFLTYFQNEAQLEKSRLLSDRFSAERPKGSFSTLEIQRTEQGDSAMYLCASSLSTGDNEQFFGPGTRLTVL.

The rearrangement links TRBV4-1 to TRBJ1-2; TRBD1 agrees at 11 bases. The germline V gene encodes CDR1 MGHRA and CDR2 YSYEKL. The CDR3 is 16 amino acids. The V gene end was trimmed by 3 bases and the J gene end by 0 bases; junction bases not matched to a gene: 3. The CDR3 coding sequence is TGCGCCAGCAGCCACCGGGGACAGGGGGCTAACTATGGCTACACCTTC. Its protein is CASSHRGQGANYGYTF.

The CDR3: CASSLYRGQGQETQYF. The DNA for the CDR3 is TGTGCCAGCAGTTTATACAGGGGGCAAGGACAAGAGACCCAGTACTTC. The chain uses TRBV27 and TRBJ2-5; 9 nucleotides agree with TRBD1. V lost 1 base and J lost 2; bases outside the gene matches: 5. The CDR3 extends over 16 amino acids. CDR1 and CDR2 (germline): MNHEY, SMNVEV (reference sequence).

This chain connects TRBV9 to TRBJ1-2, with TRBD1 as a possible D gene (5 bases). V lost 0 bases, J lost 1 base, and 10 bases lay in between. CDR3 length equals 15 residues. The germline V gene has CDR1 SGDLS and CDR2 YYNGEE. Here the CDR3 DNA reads TGTGCCAGCAGCGTAGATCCAGGGTATAACTATGGCTACACCTTC. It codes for CASSVDPGYNYGYTF. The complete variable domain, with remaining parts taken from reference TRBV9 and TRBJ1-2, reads DSGVTQTPKHLITATGQRVTLRCSPRSGDLSVYWYQQSLDQGLQFLIQYYNGEERAKGNILERFSAQQFPDLHSELNLSSLELGDSALYFCASSVDPGYNYGYTFGSGTRLTVV.

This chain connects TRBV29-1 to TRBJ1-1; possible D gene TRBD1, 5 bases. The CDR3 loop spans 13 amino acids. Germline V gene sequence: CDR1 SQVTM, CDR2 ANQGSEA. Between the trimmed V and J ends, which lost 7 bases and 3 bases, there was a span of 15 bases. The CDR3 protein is CSGAGPGDTEAFF. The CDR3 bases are TGCAGCGGCGCGGGGCCGGGGGACACTGAAGCTTTCTTT.

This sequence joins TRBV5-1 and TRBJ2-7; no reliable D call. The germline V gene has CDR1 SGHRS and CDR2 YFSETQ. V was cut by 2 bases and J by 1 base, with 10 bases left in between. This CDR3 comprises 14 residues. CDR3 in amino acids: CASSFQARSYEQYF. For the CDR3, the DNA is TGCGCCAGCAGCTTTCAAGCCAGATCCTACGAGCAGTACTTC. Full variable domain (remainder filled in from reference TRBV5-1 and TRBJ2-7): KAGVTQTPRYLIKTRGQQVTLSCSPISGHRSVSWYQQTPGQGLQFLFEYFSETQRNKGNFPGRFSGRQFSNSRSEMNVSTLELGDSALYLCASSFQARSYEQYFGPGTRLTVT.

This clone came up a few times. CDR3 amino acids: CASSSERELAKNIQYF. The CDR3 nucleotides read TGTGCCAGCAGCTCCGAGCGGGAGCTAGCCAAAAACATTCAGTACTTC. The V and J genes are TRBV7-9 and TRBJ2-4; 8 nucleotides agree with TRBD2. J gave up 0 bases and V 4 bases, and 5 bases lay outside the gene matches. The germline gives CDR1 SEHNR, CDR2 FQNEAQ (reference sequence). The CDR3 extends over 16 amino acids.

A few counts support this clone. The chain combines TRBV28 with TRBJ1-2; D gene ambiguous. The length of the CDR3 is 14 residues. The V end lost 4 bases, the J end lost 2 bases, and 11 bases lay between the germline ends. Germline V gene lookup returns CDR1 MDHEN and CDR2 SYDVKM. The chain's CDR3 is CASSSPPENYGYTF. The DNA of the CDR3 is TGTGCCAGCAGTTCCCCCCCGGAGAACTATGGCTACACCTTC.

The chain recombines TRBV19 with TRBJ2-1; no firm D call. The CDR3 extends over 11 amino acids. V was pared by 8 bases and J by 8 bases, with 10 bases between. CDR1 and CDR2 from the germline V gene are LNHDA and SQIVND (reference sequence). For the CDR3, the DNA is TGTGCCAGTGAGTACTGGGATGAGCAGTTCTTC. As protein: CASEYWDEQFF.

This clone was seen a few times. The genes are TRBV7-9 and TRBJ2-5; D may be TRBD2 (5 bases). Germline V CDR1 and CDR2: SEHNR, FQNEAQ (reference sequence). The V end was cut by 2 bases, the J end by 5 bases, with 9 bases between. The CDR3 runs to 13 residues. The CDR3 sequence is CASSLNLAETQYF. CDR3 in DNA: TGTGCCAGCAGCTTAAACTTAGCGGAGACCCAGTACTTC.

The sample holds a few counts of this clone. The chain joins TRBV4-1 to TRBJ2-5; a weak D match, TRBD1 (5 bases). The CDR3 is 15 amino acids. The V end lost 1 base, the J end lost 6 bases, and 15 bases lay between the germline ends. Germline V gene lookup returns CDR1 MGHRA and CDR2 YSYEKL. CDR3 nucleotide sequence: TGCGCCAGCAGCCAAGTATCAGGGAAGCAACAGACCCAGTACTTC. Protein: CASSQVSGKQQTQYF.

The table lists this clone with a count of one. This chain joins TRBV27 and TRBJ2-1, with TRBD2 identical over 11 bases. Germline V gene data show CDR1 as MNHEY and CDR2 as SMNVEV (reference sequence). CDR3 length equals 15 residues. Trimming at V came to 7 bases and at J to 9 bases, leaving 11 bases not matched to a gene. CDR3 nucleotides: TGTGCCAGCACCCCTGGGACTAGCGGTACGTTTGAGCAGTTCTTC. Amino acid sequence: CASTPGTSGTFEQFF.

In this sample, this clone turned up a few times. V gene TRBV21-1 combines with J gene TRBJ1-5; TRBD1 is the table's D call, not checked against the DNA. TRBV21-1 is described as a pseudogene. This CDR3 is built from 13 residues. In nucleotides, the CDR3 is TGTGCCAACCAGGGGGGTGGCAATCAGCCCCAGCATTTT. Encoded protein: CANQGGGNQPQHF.

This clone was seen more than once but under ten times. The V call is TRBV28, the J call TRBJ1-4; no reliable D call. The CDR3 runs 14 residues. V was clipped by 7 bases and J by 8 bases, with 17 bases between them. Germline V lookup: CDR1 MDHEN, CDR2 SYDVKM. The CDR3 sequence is CASTDGGPGEKLFF. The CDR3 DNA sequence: TGTGCCAGCACCGACGGAGGTCCTGGGGAAAAACTGTTTTTT.

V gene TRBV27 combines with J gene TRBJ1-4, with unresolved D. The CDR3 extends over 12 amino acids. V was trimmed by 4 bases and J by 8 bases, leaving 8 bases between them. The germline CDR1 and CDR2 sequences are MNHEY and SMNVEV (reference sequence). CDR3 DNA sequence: TGTGCCAGCAGTTATATCGAGGAAAAACTGTTTTTT. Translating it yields CASSYIEEKLFF.

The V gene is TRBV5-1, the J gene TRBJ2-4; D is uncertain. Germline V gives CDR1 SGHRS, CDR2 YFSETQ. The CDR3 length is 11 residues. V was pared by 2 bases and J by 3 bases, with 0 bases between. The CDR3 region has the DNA TGCGCCAGCAGCTTCAAAAACATTCAGTACTTC. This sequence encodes CASSFKNIQYF.

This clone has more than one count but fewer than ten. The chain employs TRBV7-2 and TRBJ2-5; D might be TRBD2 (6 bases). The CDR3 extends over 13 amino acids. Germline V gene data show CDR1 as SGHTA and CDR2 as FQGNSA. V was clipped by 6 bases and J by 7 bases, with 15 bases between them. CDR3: CASRLSEGGTQYF. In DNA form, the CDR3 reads TGTGCCAGCAGACTCTCGGAGGGAGGGACCCAGTACTTC.

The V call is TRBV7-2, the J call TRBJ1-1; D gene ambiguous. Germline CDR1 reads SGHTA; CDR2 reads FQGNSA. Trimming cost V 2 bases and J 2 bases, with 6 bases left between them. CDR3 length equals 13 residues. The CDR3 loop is CASSLRANTEAFF. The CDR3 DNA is TGTGCCAGCAGCTTAAGGGCAAACACTGAAGCTTTCTTT.

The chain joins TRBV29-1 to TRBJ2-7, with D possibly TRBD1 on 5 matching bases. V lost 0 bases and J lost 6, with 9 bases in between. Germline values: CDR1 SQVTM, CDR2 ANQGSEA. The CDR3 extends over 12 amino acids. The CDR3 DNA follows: TGCAGCGTTGAAGATCTTAGGGGCGAGCAGTACTTC. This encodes CSVEDLRGEQYF.

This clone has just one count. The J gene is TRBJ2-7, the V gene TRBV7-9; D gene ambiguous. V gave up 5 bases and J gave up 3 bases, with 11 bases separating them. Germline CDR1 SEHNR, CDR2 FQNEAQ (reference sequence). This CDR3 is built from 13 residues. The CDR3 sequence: CASSTDQDYEQYF. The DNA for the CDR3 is TGTGCCAGCAGCACAGACCAGGACTACGAGCAGTACTTC.

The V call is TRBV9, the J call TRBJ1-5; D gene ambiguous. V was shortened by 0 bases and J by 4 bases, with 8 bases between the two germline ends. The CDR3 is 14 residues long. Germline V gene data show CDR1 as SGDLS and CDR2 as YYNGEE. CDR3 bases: TGTGCCAGCAGCGTAGATGAAGGGAATCAGCCCCAGCATTTT. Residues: CASSVDEGNQPQHF.

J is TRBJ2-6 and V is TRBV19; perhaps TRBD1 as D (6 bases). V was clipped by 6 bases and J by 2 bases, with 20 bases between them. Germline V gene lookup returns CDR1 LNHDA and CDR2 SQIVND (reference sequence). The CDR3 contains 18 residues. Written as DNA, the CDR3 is TGTGCCAGTAGCCCGTGGACAGCCGCACCCCCTGGGGCCAACGTCCTGACTTTC. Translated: CASSPWTAAPPGANVLTF.

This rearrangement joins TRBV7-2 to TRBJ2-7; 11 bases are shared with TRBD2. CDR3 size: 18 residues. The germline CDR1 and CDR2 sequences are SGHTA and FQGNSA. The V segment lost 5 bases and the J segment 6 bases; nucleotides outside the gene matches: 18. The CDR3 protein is CASSPRGGSGRAGIEQYF. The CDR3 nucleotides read TGTGCCAGCAGCCCAAGAGGGGGTAGCGGGAGGGCCGGGATCGAGCAGTACTTC. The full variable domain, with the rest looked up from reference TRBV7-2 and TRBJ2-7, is GAGVSQSPSNKVTEKGKDVELRCDPISGHTALYWYRQSLGQGLEFLIYFQGNSAPDKSGLPSDRFSAERTGGSVSTLTIQRTQQEDSAVYLCASSPRGGSGRAGIEQYFGPGTRLTVT.

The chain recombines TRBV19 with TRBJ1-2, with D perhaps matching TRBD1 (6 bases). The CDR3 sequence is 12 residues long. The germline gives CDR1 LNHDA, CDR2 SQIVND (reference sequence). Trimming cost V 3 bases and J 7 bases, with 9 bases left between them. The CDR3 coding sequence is TGTGCCAGTAGTATTGGACAGACTGGCTACACCTTC. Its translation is CASSIGQTGYTF.

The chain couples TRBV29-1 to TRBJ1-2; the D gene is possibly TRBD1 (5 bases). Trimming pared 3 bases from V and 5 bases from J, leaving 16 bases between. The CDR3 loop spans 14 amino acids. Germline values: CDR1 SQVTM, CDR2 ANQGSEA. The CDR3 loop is CSVDRGGSQYGYTF. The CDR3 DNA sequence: TGCAGCGTTGACCGGGGGGGTTCCCAGTATGGCTACACCTTC.

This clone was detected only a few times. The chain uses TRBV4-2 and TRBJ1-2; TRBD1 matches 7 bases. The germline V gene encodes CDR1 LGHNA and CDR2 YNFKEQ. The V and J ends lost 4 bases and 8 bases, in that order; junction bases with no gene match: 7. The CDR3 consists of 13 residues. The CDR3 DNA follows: TGTGCCAGCAGCCGAGACAGGGAGGGCGGCTACACCTTC. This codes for CASSRDREGGYTF.

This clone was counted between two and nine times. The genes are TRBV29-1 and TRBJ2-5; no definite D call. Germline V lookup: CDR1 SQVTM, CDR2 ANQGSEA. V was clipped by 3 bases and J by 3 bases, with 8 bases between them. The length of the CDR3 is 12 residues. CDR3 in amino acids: CSVDRSKETQYF. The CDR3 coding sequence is TGCAGCGTTGACAGGAGTAAAGAGACCCAGTACTTC. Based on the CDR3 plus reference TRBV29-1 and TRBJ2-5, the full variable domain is SAVISQKPSRDICQRGTSLTIQCQVDSQVTMMFWYRQQPGQSLTLIATANQGSEATYESGFVIDKFPISRPNLTFSTLTVSNMSPEDSSIYLCSVDRSKETQYFGPGTRLLVL.